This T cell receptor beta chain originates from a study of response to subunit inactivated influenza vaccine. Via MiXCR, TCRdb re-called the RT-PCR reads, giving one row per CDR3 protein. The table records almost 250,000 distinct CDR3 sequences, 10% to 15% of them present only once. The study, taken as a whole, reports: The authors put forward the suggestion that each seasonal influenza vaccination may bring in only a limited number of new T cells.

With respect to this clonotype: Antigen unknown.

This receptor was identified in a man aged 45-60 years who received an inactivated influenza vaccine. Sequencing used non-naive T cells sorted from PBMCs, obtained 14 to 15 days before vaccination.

The CDR3 spells CASSKVSVAFF. The CDR3 coding sequence is TGTGCCAGCAGCAAGGTGTCGGTGGCTTTCTTT. The chain couples TRBV21-1 to TRBJ1-1. TRBV21-1 is given as a pseudogene. The CDR3 runs 11 residues.